In its sample, the clone carrying this T cell receptor beta chain was seen once. This entry comes from a study of blood T cell repertoires in COVID-19. About the research overall: COVID-19 samples, acute and convalescent, were from the United States, Italy and Spain. PBMCs, B-cell-depleted T cells, or T cells were the source of the cDNA or gDNA that made up the material.

CDR3 length: 12 amino acids. V dropped 6 bases and J dropped 8 bases, with 13 bases sitting between them. Per the original methods: How many nucleated cells were present was estimated from reference gene primer amplification. Assay: immunoSEQ multiplex PCR; the TCRdb copy retains only in-frame clones and omits some. That table supplies the V and J calls and clone size; D and trimming were determined from the DNA. The table has under 250,000 clones, more than 75% seen once. The Seattle patients, enrolled during active infection, were followed longitudinally. The chain is built from TRBV12-3 or TRBV12-4 and TRBJ1-2; TRBD1 is a possible D gene (6 bases). Material for sequencing was peripheral blood. The sequence was obtained from a man between 45 and 60 years old with COVID-19, enrolled during active disease. The CDR3 loop is CASRGTQGGYTF. DNA of the CDR3: TGTGCCAGCAGGGGGACACAGGGCGGCTACACCTTC.